Included here is one T cell receptor (beta chain) sequence, with context. Its antigen is unidentified. The data originate from a study of OX40 agonist ivuxolimab in advanced cancers. On the study more broadly: Mean age approximately 66 years, range about 23 to 80; nearly 85% male. The study reported partial responses in three patients: one hepatocellular carcinoma, two cutaneous melanoma. General study findings and limits: Nonresponders, in some cases, also had low normalized T-cell clonal expansion. Relative to CD4+ cells, CD8+ T cells on average had more expanded clones.

The method was immunoSEQ multiplex PCR; TCRdb's version includes in-frame clones alone and lacks a portion of them. The table has about 74,000 clones, approximately 88% seen once. Trimming pared 1 base from V and 7 bases from J, leaving 8 bases between. From germline, CDR1 is MNHEY and CDR2 SMNVEV (reference sequence). The CDR3 has 12 amino acids. Sequenced material: CD4+ or CD8+ T cells sorted from blood, taken in a trial of the OX40 agonist ivuxolimab. This sequence was found in an adult with an advanced solid tumor such as melanoma, head and neck, liver or kidney cancer. V and J are TRBV27 and TRBJ2-7, with a weak D call TRBD1 (5 bases). DNA of the CDR3: TGTGCCAGCAGTTTATGGGGCAAGGAGCAGTACTTC. Translation: CASSLWGKEQYF.